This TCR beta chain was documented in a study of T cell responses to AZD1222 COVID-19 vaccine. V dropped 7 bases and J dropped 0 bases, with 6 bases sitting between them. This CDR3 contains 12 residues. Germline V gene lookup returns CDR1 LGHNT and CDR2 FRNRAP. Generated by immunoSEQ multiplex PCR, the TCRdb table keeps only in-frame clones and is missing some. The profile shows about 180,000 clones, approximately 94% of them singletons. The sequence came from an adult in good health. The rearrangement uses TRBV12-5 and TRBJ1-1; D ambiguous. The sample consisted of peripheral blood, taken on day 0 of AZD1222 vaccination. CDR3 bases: TGTGCTAGTGCTCAGGTGAACACTGAAGCTTTCTTT. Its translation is CASAQVNTEAFF.